This is a list of T cell receptor beta chains from one sample in a study of regulatory T cells in long-lasting Graves disease. MiXCR, applied by TCRdb to the multiplex PCR reads, yields one record per CDR3 protein. The sample holds more than 650,000 distinct CDR3 sequences; roughly 30% are singletons and the top ten take under 50%. The sequenced sample was peripheral blood mononuclear cells (PBMCs), obtained when the disease was refractory, from a patient treated with antithyroid drugs. The receptors were gathered from a female donor with Graves disease. The CDR3 runs from the conserved cysteine through the conserved F or W. A D gene is named only where the DNA matches it firmly. Clone sizes are given selectively: once, few, many, or a class where the clone is expanded.

D gene	J gene	V gene	CDR3 length	clone size	CDR3 DNA	CDR3 protein
TRBD2	TRBJ2-7	TRBV29-1	14	NA	TGCAGCGTTGCTGAGGGACTAGCGGTGTACGAGCAGTACTTC	CSVAEGLAVYEQYF
NA	TRBJ2-7	TRBV20-1	12	NA	TGCAGTGCTACCGGGACACTTACCGAGCAGTACTTC	CSATGTLTEQYF
NA	TRBJ2-5	TRBV12-5	14	many	TGTGCTAGTGGGACAAACTGGGGGGAAGAGACCCAGTACTTC	CASGTNWGEETQYF
TRBD2	TRBJ2-7	TRBV6-1	14	few	TGTGCCAGCAGTCCCCGACTAGCGGTCTACGAGCAGTACTTC	CASSPRLAVYEQYF
TRBD1	TRBJ2-3	TRBV28	15	NA	TGTGCCAGCAGTTTAATTCAGGGGGCAGCAGATACGCAGTATTTT	CASSLIQGAADTQYF
NA	TRBJ1-4	TRBV12-3/TRBV12-4	12	many	TGTGCCAGCGGGCGGACCGATGAAAAACTGTTTTTT	CASGRTDEKLFF
NA	TRBJ1-5	TRBV6-1	14	few	TGTGCCAGCACCACATACCCAAGGAATCAGCCCCAGCATTTT	CASTTYPRNQPQHF
NA	TRBJ1-4	TRBV20-1	11	NA	TGCAGTGCGTCCAGCAATGAAAAACTGTTTTTT	CSASSNEKLFF
NA	TRBJ1-6	TRBV28	13	many	TGTGCCAGCAACGGGCAGGGAGATTCACCCCTCCACTTT	CASNGQGDSPLHF
NA	TRBJ1-2	TRBV5-8	18	few	TGTGCCAGCAGCTTGTCGGCAGGGATTGACGGGTCCTACTATGGCTACACCTTC	CASSLSAGIDGSYYGYTF
TRBD2	TRBJ2-5	TRBV28	16	NA	TGTGCCAGCAGGGGGTGGGGGACTAGCGGCCAAGAGACCCGGTACTTC	CASRGWGTSGQETRYF
TRBD2	TRBJ2-7	TRBV19	14	NA	TGTGCCAGTAGTAGTCCGGGACTAGCGGACGAGCAGTACTTC	CASSSPGLADEQYF
TRBD2	TRBJ2-2	TRBV5-1	14	NA	TGCGCCAGCAGCTGGACTAGCCACACCGGGGAGCTGTTTTTT	CASSWTSHTGELFF
TRBD1	TRBJ2-1	TRBV27	17	once	TGTGCCAGCAGTTTAAGGGACAGGGGCCAAGGTCCCAATGAGCAGTTCTTC	CASSLRDRGQGPNEQFF
NA	TRBJ2-4	TRBV18	13	few	TGTGCCAGCTCACCACAGGGGAAAAACATTCAGTACTTC	CASSPQGKNIQYF
NA	TRBJ1-2	TRBV5-6	13	NA	TGTGCCAGCAGCTTGGGCGGTTCCAAAGGCTACACCTTC	CASSLGGSKGYTF
TRBD1	TRBJ1-6	TRBV20-1	12	NA	TGCAGTGCGGGACAGGGAAGGTCACCCCTCCACTTT	CSAGQGRSPLHF
NA	TRBJ1-4	TRBV7-8	15	NA	TGTGCCAGCAGTCAGTTGGGTGAGACGAATGAAAAACTGTTTTTT	CASSQLGETNEKLFF
TRBD2	TRBJ2-2	TRBV19	17	NA	TGTGCCAGTTTTTCCCAGGGACTAATTAAGAACACCGGGGAGCTGTTTTTT	CASFSQGLIKNTGELFF
TRBD1	TRBJ1-1	TRBV15	13	NA	TGTGCCACCAGCGGAGGGGGCAGGACTGAAGCTTTCTTT	CATSGGGRTEAFF
NA	TRBJ2-2	TRBV25-1	16	NA	TGTGCCAGTAAAAGGGGCCATGGGGGGCCCACCGGGGAGCTGTTTTTT	CASKRGHGGPTGELFF
TRBD1	TRBJ2-5	TRBV5-1	15	NA	TGCGCCAGCAGCTTGGGGGACAGTTTCCAAGAGACCCAGTACTTC	CASSLGDSFQETQYF
NA	TRBJ1-5	TRBV5-1	16	NA	TGCGCCAGCTCCATCTCAGGGGTAGGGCAAGGTCAGCCCCAGCATTTT	CASSISGVGQGQPQHF
TRBD1	TRBJ1-2	TRBV2	13	many	TGTGCCAGCAGCCGACAGGGGGCGCGGGGCTACACCTTC	CASSRQGARGYTF
NA	TRBJ2-4	TRBV19	11	NA	TGTGCCAGTAAAAGAGGGGGCATTCAGTACTTC	CASKRGGIQYF
NA	TRBJ2-7	TRBV29-1	13	NA	TGCAGCGTTCTTGGACCGGGCTCCTACGAGCAGTACTTC	CSVLGPGSYEQYF
NA	TRBJ1-5	TRBV28	15	many	TGTGCCAGCAGTTGGGGCCAGGGGTACAATCAGCCCCAGCATTTT	CASSWGQGYNQPQHF
NA	TRBJ2-2	TRBV11-2	13	many	TGTGCCAGCAGCTTAGATAGTCGGGTACGGGTGTTTTTT	CASSLDSRVRVFF
NA	TRBJ1-2	TRBV20-1	13	NA	TGCAGTGCCTCTCCCGGGGCCTTCTATGGCTACACCTTC	CSASPGAFYGYTF